This TCR beta chain was recorded in a study of T cells after yellow fever vaccination. Each CDR3 protein gets one entry after TCRdb re-called the 5' RACE reads with MiXCR. In the table there are under 250,000 distinct CDR3 sequences, 6.9% of which are singletons. The source material was CD4+ T cells sorted from PBMCs, sampled 15 days after the yellow fever booster vaccination. The source is a man younger than 45 who received the YFV17D yellow fever vaccine.

Here the CDR3 reads CASSKGSETQYF. The CDR3 DNA reads TGTGCCAGCAGCAAAGGATCGGAGACCCAGTACTTC. The chain carries TRBV3-1 and TRBJ2-5; D uncertain. The germline V gene encodes CDR1 LGHDT and CDR2 YNNKEL (reference sequence). The CDR3 is 12 amino acids. Trimming shortened V by 5 bases and J by 5 bases, and 9 bases separated the two germline ends.